Sequencing of this T cell receptor (beta chain) was carried out in a study of graft-versus-host responses after intestinal transplantation. With 0 bases clipped from V and 0 bases from J, the junction kept 14 bases outside the gene matches. CDR1 is SNHLY and CDR2 is FYNNEI in the germline V gene. The CDR3 has 21 amino acids. Profiling relied on immunoSEQ multiplex PCR, and the TCRdb table lists in-frame clones only, not all of them. The top ten clones hold around two fifths of a sample with more than 20,000 clones, approximately 92% of them seen once. V usage is TRBV2 and J usage is TRBJ2-4; TRBD1 matches 10 bases. The clonotype originates from a human patient who received an intestinal transplant, so some T cells may come from the graft donor. Material: PBMCs, obtained roughly 260 days after intestinal transplant. The CDR3 here is CASSEALKGQGGILAKNIQYF. The CDR3 DNA sequence: TGTGCCAGCAGTGAAGCGCTAAAAGGACAGGGGGGGATTTTAGCCAAAAACATTCAGTACTTC.